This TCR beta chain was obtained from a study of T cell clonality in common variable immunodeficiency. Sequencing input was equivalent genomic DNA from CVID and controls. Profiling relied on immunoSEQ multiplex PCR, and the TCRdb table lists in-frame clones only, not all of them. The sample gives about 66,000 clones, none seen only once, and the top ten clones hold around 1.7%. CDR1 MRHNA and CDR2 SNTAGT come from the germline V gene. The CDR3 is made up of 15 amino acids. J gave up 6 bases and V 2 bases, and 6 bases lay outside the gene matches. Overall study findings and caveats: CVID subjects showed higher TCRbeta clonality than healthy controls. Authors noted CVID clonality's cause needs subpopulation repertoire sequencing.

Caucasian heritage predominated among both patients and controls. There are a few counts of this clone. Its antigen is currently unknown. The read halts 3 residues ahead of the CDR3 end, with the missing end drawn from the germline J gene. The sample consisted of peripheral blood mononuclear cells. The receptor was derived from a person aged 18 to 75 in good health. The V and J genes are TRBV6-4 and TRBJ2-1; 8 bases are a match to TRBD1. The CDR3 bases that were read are TGTGCCAGCAGTGACCACGGACAGGGCAGCAATGAG. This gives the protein CASSDHGQGSNE. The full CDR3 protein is CASSDHGQGSNEQFF.